The clone carrying this T cell receptor beta chain was counted at least ten times. The target antigen is unknown. The V gene's germline CDR1 is MNHEY and CDR2 SVGAGI. This CDR3 has 11 residues. Germline trimming cut 4 bases from V and 13 bases from J; bases unmatched to any gene: 5. Any patient presenting with uncontrolled infection, other autoimmune disease, pregnancy or lactation was left out. The blood sample dates from first hyperthyroidism diagnosis, preceding any ophthalmopathy symptoms. Using RNA transcripts as the source, TCR beta CDR3 regions were amplified. Carried out on the TCR CDR3, a first-round RT-PCR used the HTBI primer set. MiXCR, run by TCRdb on the multiplex PCR reads, gives a single entry per CDR3 protein. Here the sample spans 280,000 or so distinct CDR3 sequences, less than 30% being singletons. This sample was included in a study of T cells in Graves' hyperthyroidism and ophthalmopathy. The study's findings and limits: Before onset, by a median of around six months, the model predicted ophthalmopathy. Within blood appeared most thyroid clonotypes that had expanded above 0.001.

The sequenced sample was blood. The clonotype was recovered from a man aged 40-49 years with Graves' hyperthyroidism that later progressed to Graves' ophthalmopathy. This chain joins TRBV6-5 and TRBJ1-1; TRBD1 aligns across 8 bases. CDR3 bases: TGTGCCAGCAGTTCTGGGACAGGAGTTTTCTTT. Encoded protein: CASSSGTGVFF.